Below are 11 T cell receptor beta chains sequenced from a single sample in a study of immune reconstitution after stem cell transplant in scleroderma. Each CDR3 protein is one row after TCRdb ran MiXCR on the RT-PCR reads. The sample lists fewer than 2,500 distinct CDR3 sequences, around 9.2% occurring once. The specimen was obtained before or after autologous hematopoietic stem cell transplantation (not recorded which). The receptors come from a male donor with systemic sclerosis.

Worth noting for this clonotype: A single base separates this from a much larger clone, so it may be a read error. The chain is built from TRBV5-5 and TRBJ1-4; the D is unclear. The germline CDR1 and CDR2 sequences are SGHKS and YYEKEE (reference sequence). The CDR3 sequence is 15 residues long. CDR3 sequence reads: CAGSYYGSFNEKLFF. The CDR3 DNA is TGTGCCGGCAGCTACTACGGCTCTTTTAATGAAAAACTGTTTTTT.

This clonotype is deemed medium-sized. The chain has TRBV7-9 and TRBJ1-1; TRBD1 might be the D (5 bases). This CDR3 is 13 amino acids long. Trimming shortened V by 3 bases and J by 14 bases, and 19 bases separated the two germline ends. CDR1 is SEHNR, CDR2 FQNEAQ, per germline (reference sequence). CDR3 DNA sequence: TGTGCCAGCAGCTTCCAATCCCGACAAGGGGTATTCTTT. Its translation: CASSFQSRQGVFF.

Sample share makes this clonotype medium-sized. The chain couples TRBV25-1 to TRBJ1-5; 7 bases line up with TRBD1. Germline V gene lookup returns CDR1 MGHDK and CDR2 SYGVNS. The CDR3 extends over 13 amino acids. V lost 4 bases and J lost 11; bases outside the gene matches: 8. The CDR3 sequence: CASSAPDRDAQHF. The CDR3 coding sequence is TGTGCCAGCAGTGCCCCAGACAGGGACGCCCAGCATTTT.

This clonotype is labeled as medium-sized. The CDR3 loop reads CASSTGPLRGNTEAFF. The CDR3 region has the DNA TGTGCCAGCAGTACGGGACCCCTGAGAGGGAACACTGAAGCTTTCTTT. The chain links TRBV25-1 to TRBJ1-1; TRBD1 might be the D (5 bases). V dropped 5 bases and J dropped 1 base, with 17 bases sitting between them. Germline values: CDR1 MGHDK, CDR2 SYGVNS. The CDR3 runs to 16 residues.

Ten or more counts support this clonotype. The rearrangement uses TRBV7-2 and TRBJ2-7, with 9 bases that match TRBD2. J was trimmed by 8 bases and V by 4 bases; bases with no gene match: 15. The CDR3 length is 16 residues. The germline V gene encodes CDR1 SGHTA and CDR2 FQGNSA. For the CDR3, the DNA is TGTGCCAGCAGCTCTGGCGGGGTTAGCGGGAGTCTAAAGCAGTACTTC. Protein: CASSSGGVSGSLKQYF.

By sample share, this clonotype is large. This chain links TRBV11-2 with TRBJ2-7, with 8 nucleotides matching TRBD1. The CDR3 has 12 amino acids. Unmatched junction bases numbered 10, after V lost 5 bases and J lost 13 bases. Per germline, CDR1 SGHAT and CDR2 FQNNGV. This CDR3 reads CASSLGTGENYF. The CDR3 coding sequence is TGTGCCAGCAGCCTCGGGACAGGCGAGAATTACTTC.

This clonotype is deemed large. The rearrangement joins TRBV27 to TRBJ2-3, with D perhaps TRBD1 or TRBD2 (6 bases each). CDR1 and CDR2 from the germline V gene are MNHEY and SMNVEV (reference sequence). CDR3 size: 14 residues. With 8 bases removed from V and 2 bases from J, the gap between germline ends came to 14 bases. CDR3 loop: CASGRGDNTDTQYF. CDR3 in DNA: TGTGCCAGCGGTAGGGGGGACAACACAGATACGCAGTATTTT.

This clonotype is labeled medium-sized. This chain joins TRBV20-1 and TRBJ2-5; TRBD2 might be the D (6 bases). CDR3 size: 15 residues. With 1 base removed from V and 1 base from J, the gap between germline ends came to 13 bases. Germline CDR1 and CDR2: DFQATT and SNEGSKA (reference sequence). The CDR3 reads CSARVRAGSQETQYF. CDR3 DNA: TGCAGTGCTAGAGTTCGAGCGGGTAGCCAAGAGACCCAGTACTTC.

The rearrangement links TRBV19 to TRBJ1-1, with TRBD1 matching 7 bases. CDR1 and CDR2 (germline): LNHDA, SQIVND (reference sequence). Trimming cost V 5 bases and J 6 bases; bases outside gene matches: 6. There are 13 residues in the CDR3. The CDR3 DNA reads as TGTGCCAGTAGTGTGACAGGGAAACCTGAAGCTTTCTTT. It codes for CASSVTGKPEAFF. The entire variable domain, with the rest obtained from reference TRBV19 and TRBJ1-1, is as follows: DGGITQSPKYLFRKEGQNVTLSCEQNLNHDAMYWYRQDPGQGLRLIYYSQIVNDFQKGDIAEGYSVSREKKESFPLTVTSAQKNPTAFYLCASSVTGKPEAFFGQGTRLTVV.

The chain uses TRBV11-3 and TRBJ1-1; D gene uncertain. The CDR3 runs to 16 residues. Germline V gives CDR1 SGHNT, CDR2 YENEEA. V lost 7 bases to trimming and J lost 5 bases, with 23 bases between them. CDR3 loop: CASTQARLNKLTEAFF. CDR3 in DNA: TGTGCCAGCACCCAAGCGCGACTAAACAAATTGACTGAAGCTTTCTTT.

This clonotype was recorded a few times. This rearrangement joins TRBV7-2 to TRBJ2-1, with 10 bases fitting TRBD2. J was trimmed by 4 bases and V by 4 bases; bases with no gene match: 4. Germline lookup yields CDR1 SGHTA and CDR2 FQGNSA. This CDR3 is 15 amino acids long. CDR3 sequence reads: CASSSTSGRYNEQFF. In nucleotides, the CDR3 is TGTGCCAGCAGCTCGACTAGCGGGCGATACAATGAGCAGTTCTTC. Using reference TRBV7-2 and TRBJ2-1 for the parts outside the CDR3, the full variable domain is GAGVSQSPSNKVTEKGKDVELRCDPISGHTALYWYRQSLGQGLEFLIYFQGNSAPDKSGLPSDRFSAERTGGSVSTLTIQRTQQEDSAVYLCASSSTSGRYNEQFFGPGTRLTVL.